This TCR beta chain was obtained from a study of cytomegalovirus exposure and HLA in healthy donors. Study observations and caveats: As confirmed in vitro, a few CMV-associated chains were specific for CMV antigens. Overall, around 160 TCR beta chains were annotated as cytomegalovirus-associated.

The PCR was carried out with 60 Vbeta primers and 13 Jbeta primers. Measured with immunoSEQ multiplex PCR; TCRdb has only the in-frame clones, and not every one. The data contain 180,000 or so clones, roughly four fifths of them singletons. Germline CDR1 SGHRS, CDR2 YFSETQ. The CDR3 length is 17 residues. Trimming took off 2 bases at V and 7 bases at J, with 22 bases between the two ends. As regards this clone: What it recognizes is unknown.

What was sequenced was PBMCs. The clonotype comes from a woman aged 18-35 years in good health and CMV-seropositive. The J gene is TRBJ2-1, the V gene TRBV5-1; D possibly corresponds to TRBD2 (6 bases). CDR3 nucleotide sequence: TGCGCCAGCAGCTTCCAACCCGGGAGCGGCAGGGAGAATGAGCAGTTCTTC. This translates into CASSFQPGSGRENEQFF.